Listed below are T cell receptor beta chains from one sample, sequenced in a study of CD8+ T cells in alopecia areata. This table comes from immunoSEQ multiplex PCR, and its TCRdb copy is limited to in-frame clones, with some not included. The sample carries roughly 250,000 clones, about two thirds recorded once. This specimen was CD4+ T cells sorted from blood, taken at week 0. Receptor source: a human donor with alopecia areata. Both conserved end residues are part of each CDR3. A D gene is named only where the DNA matches it firmly. Size tells how often a clone was seen (once, few, many) or the class of an expanded clone, and some rows leave it out.

D gene,J gene,clone size,V gene,CDR3 protein,CDR3 DNA
NA,TRBJ2-5,once,TRBV9,CASSVAPVETQYF,TGTGCCAGCAGCGTAGCTCCAGTGGAGACCCAGTACTTC
NA,TRBJ1-2,NA,TRBV2,CASTRGQSLATYGYTF,TGTGCCAGCACCAGAGGACAGAGTTTGGCTACCTATGGCTACACCTTC
NA,TRBJ1-6,NA,TRBV27,CASSLSWAGASPLHF,TGTGCCAGCAGTTTATCGTGGGCAGGGGCTTCACCCCTCCACTTT
NA,TRBJ2-1,NA,TRBV29-1,CSVSYGGQWQFF,TGCAGCGTTTCCTACGGGGGCCAGTGGCAGTTCTTC
TRBD2,TRBJ2-7,NA,TRBV29-1,CSVGAGAIYEQYF,TGCAGCGTTGGAGCGGGGGCTATCTACGAGCAGTACTTC
NA,TRBJ1-2,few,TRBV10-2,CASLGEPYGYTF,TGCGCCAGCCTGGGAGAACCCTATGGCTACACCTTC
NA,TRBJ2-7,few,TRBV30,CAWRGGSYEQYF,TGTGCCTGGAGAGGGGGCTCCTACGAGCAGTACTTC
NA,TRBJ1-1,few,TRBV29-1,CSVEAGEAFF,TGCAGCGTTGAAGCAGGAGAAGCTTTCTTT
NA,TRBJ2-5,once,TRBV5-1,CASSGSRGGETQYF,TGCGCCAGCAGTGGCTCTCGGGGAGGCGAGACCCAGTACTTC
TRBD2,TRBJ2-1,few,TRBV29-1,CSVGGLANEQFF,TGCAGCGTGGGGGGACTAGCGAATGAGCAGTTCTTC
NA,TRBJ2-5,NA,TRBV7-2,CASSLNRLQGTQYF,TGTGCCAGCAGCTTAAATAGACTCCAGGGGACCCAGTACTTC
NA,TRBJ2-5,few,TRBV2,CASSALRLGGETQYF,TGTGCCAGCAGCGCTCTCAGACTGGGGGGAGAGACCCAGTACTTC
NA,TRBJ2-2,NA,TRBV7-9,CASGGTTAGELFF,TGTGCCAGCGGAGGGACGACCGCCGGGGAGCTGTTTTTT
TRBD2,TRBJ2-1,few,TRBV19,CASGIAGGQVEQFF,TGTGCCAGTGGCATAGCGGGGGGGCAGGTTGAGCAGTTCTTC
TRBD1,TRBJ1-1,NA,TRBV5-1,CASRAGTGEDTEAFF,TGCGCCAGCAGAGCCGGGACAGGGGAGGACACTGAAGCTTTCTTT
NA,TRBJ1-3,NA,TRBV30,CAYSPLRPSSGNTIYF,TGTGCCTACTCACCCCTCAGGCCCAGCTCTGGAAACACCATATATTTT
TRBD1,TRBJ2-2,NA,TRBV30,CAWSTGQGHTGELFF,TGTGCCTGGAGTACGGGACAGGGTCACACCGGGGAGCTGTTTTTT
NA,TRBJ1-2,few,TRBV2,CASSLGGVRDGYTF,TGTGCCAGCAGTCTTGGCGGGGTCCGGGATGGCTACACCTTC
NA,TRBJ1-2,NA,TRBV7-3,CASSLSRAGNYGYTF,TGTGCCAGCAGCTTAAGTAGGGCAGGCAACTATGGCTACACCTTC
NA,TRBJ1-2,NA,TRBV18,CASSHLETFYGYTF,TGTGCCAGCTCACATCTGGAGACCTTCTATGGCTACACCTTC
NA,TRBJ2-7,NA,TRBV4-1,CASSQEYPNEQYF,TGCGCCAGCAGCCAAGAATACCCTAACGAGCAGTACTTC
TRBD1,TRBJ1-6,NA,TRBV14,CASSRDRGRSSPLHF,TGTGCCAGCAGCCGTGACAGGGGGCGATCTTCACCCCTCCACTTT
NA,TRBJ1-2,NA,TRBV7-9,CASSPDGYTF,TGTGCCAGCAGTCCGGATGGCTACACCTTC
TRBD2,TRBJ2-5,NA,TRBV29-1,CSAQGVAGGQTQYF,TGCAGCGCCCAAGGCGTGGCGGGGGGACAGACCCAGTACTTC
TRBD1,TRBJ2-7,few,TRBV15,CATSRLGTDTSEQYF,TGTGCCACCAGCAGACTCGGGACAGACACCTCCGAGCAGTACTTC
NA,TRBJ2-2,once,TRBV7-6,CASSLARGPNTGELFF,TGTGCCAGCAGCTTAGCCCGCGGACCGAACACCGGGGAGCTGTTTTTT
NA,TRBJ1-5,NA,TRBV7-3,CASSLTPTQPQHF,TGTGCCAGCAGCTTAACCCCCACTCAGCCCCAGCATTTT
NA,TRBJ1-2,NA,TRBV30,CAWSPFTIGSGYTF,TGTGCCTGGAGCCCCTTCACCATTGGTTCGGGCTACACCTTC
NA,TRBJ1-4,NA,TRBV29-1,CSVQQGLNEKLFF,TGCAGCGTTCAACAGGGCCTTAATGAAAAACTGTTTTTT
TRBD1,TRBJ2-7,NA,TRBV29-1,CSVEGTGTYEQYF,TGCAGCGTTGAGGGGACAGGGACCTACGAGCAGTACTTC
NA,TRBJ1-3,NA,TRBV29-1,CSVEGLSRDTIYF,TGCAGCGTTGAAGGTCTTTCTCGGGACACCATATATTTT
NA,TRBJ1-6,NA,TRBV30,CAWSVGQGGSSPLHF,TGTGCCTGGAGTGTCGGTCAGGGAGGCAGTTCACCCCTCCACTTT
NA,TRBJ2-7,NA,TRBV5-1,CASSLVADPSYEQYF,TGCGCCAGCAGCTTGGTGGCGGACCCCTCCTACGAGCAGTACTTC
NA,TRBJ2-3,few,TRBV29-1,CSVVMVSTDTQYF,TGCAGCGTTGTGATGGTTAGCACAGATACGCAGTATTTT
NA,TRBJ1-4,once,TRBV7-2,CASSPGPGELFF,TGTGCCAGCAGCCCCGGACCCGGAGAACTGTTTTTT
NA,TRBJ2-1,NA,TRBV5-1,CASSLAVGAGYNEQFF,TGCGCCAGCAGCTTGGCCGTGGGTGCCGGGTACAATGAGCAGTTCTTC
NA,TRBJ2-7,few,TRBV5-6,CASSPSSRGYEQYF,TGTGCCAGCAGTCCTAGTTCAAGGGGTTACGAGCAGTACTTC